This entry concerns a single TCR beta chain. Antigen specificity is unknown. This CDR3 spans 13 amino acids. Germline CDR1 SGHNT, CDR2 YENEEA. V dropped 8 bases and J dropped 4 bases, with 11 bases sitting between them. This sample stems from a study of T cell responses to AZD1222 COVID-19 vaccine. General study findings and limits: Rises in breadth and depth of Spike-specific TCRs came after two AZD1222 doses. Reportedly, nearly half the spike-specific TCRs target unmutated variant regions. Seropositivity was recorded at baseline in only 6 or 7 AZD1222 recipients.

TCRdb keeps only in-frame clones here, not all; method: immunoSEQ multiplex PCR. In the table there are approximately 100,000 clones, around 87% of which are singletons. The sequenced sample was peripheral blood, obtained on day 0 of AZD1222 vaccination. The rearrangement links TRBV11-3 to TRBJ2-2; a weak D match, TRBD1 (6 bases). The source of this sequence is an adult in good health. CDR3 sequence (DNA): TGTGCCAGCGGGAAACAGGGCACCGGGGAGCTGTTTTTT. This translates into CASGKQGTGELFF. Complete variable domain (other parts from reference TRBV11-3 and TRBJ2-2): EAGVVQSPRYKIIEKKQPVAFWCNPISGHNTLYWYLQNLGQGPELLIRYENEEAVDDSQLPKDRFSAERLKGVDSTLKIQPAELGDSAVYLCASGKQGTGELFFGEGSRLTVL.